This record looks at one T cell receptor (beta chain) sequence and its context. This sample was included in a study of blood T cell repertoires in COVID-19. Overall study: From the United States, Italy and Spain came samples of acute and convalescent COVID-19.

Measured with immunoSEQ multiplex PCR; TCRdb has only the in-frame clones, and not every one. The table records some 230,000 clones, roughly nine tenths of them present only once. Cohorts were based on clinical histories the participants reported. The CDR3 runs 10 residues. With 6 bases removed from V and 14 bases from J, the gap between germline ends came to 8 bases. This clonotype originated in a young woman in a cohort exposed to, infected with or recovered from COVID-19 (not recorded which). The sample comprised PBMCs or T cells enriched from blood (not recorded which). The chain links TRBV12-3 or TRBV12-4 to TRBJ1-6, with D uncertain. For the CDR3, the DNA is TGTGCCAGCAGCCCGTTGTCCCTCCACTTT. Amino acid sequence: CASSPLSLHF.